A selection of T cell receptor beta chains follows, all from one sample in a study of blood T cell repertoires in COVID-19. TCRdb's copy holds only in-frame clones and misses some; the assay was immunoSEQ multiplex PCR. The sample has about 380,000 clones, 85% seen once. Sequenced sample: peripheral blood. These TCRs come from a woman between 18 and 29 years old with acute or convalescent COVID-19. The CDR3 runs from the conserved cysteine through the conserved F or W. The order of the fields is V gene, J gene, clone size, D gene, CDR3 DNA, CDR3 protein. A D gene is named only where the DNA matches it firmly. A row's size may be missing; if present it is once, few, many or a size class.

V gene: TRBV19; J gene: TRBJ2-5; clone size: .; D gene: TRBD2; CDR3 DNA: TGTGCCAGTAGTCCGAGGACTAGGTGGGGAGAGACCCAGTACTTC; CDR3 protein: CASSPRTRWGETQYF
V gene: TRBV3-1/TRBV3-2; J gene: TRBJ1-5; clone size: few; D gene: TRBD1; CDR3 DNA: TGTGCCAGCAGCTTCGGACAGGGATATCAGCCCCAGCATTTT; CDR3 protein: CASSFGQGYQPQHF
V gene: TRBV4-1; J gene: TRBJ2-7; clone size: .; D gene: .; CDR3 DNA: TGCGCCAGCAGCCAGAGACAAGAATACGAGCAGTACTTC; CDR3 protein: CASSQRQEYEQYF
V gene: TRBV7-9; J gene: TRBJ2-3; clone size: .; D gene: .; CDR3 DNA: TGTGCCAGCAGCTTGTATCCAGCGAGCACAGATACGCAGTATTTT; CDR3 protein: CASSLYPASTDTQYF
V gene: TRBV5-1; J gene: TRBJ1-4; clone size: .; D gene: TRBD1; CDR3 DNA: TGCGCCAGCAGCTTTAATCTACAACAGGGGTCGGTTGAAAAACTGTTTTTT; CDR3 protein: CASSFNLQQGSVEKLFF
V gene: TRBV6-5; J gene: TRBJ2-2; clone size: .; D gene: .; CDR3 DNA: TGTGCCAGCAGTCTTAGGGGGAGTCACACCGGGGAGCTGTTTTTT; CDR3 protein: CASSLRGSHTGELFF
V gene: TRBV5-6; J gene: TRBJ1-4; clone size: .; D gene: TRBD1; CDR3 DNA: TGTGCCAGCAGCCCCGGACGACAGGGGAGGAGTGAAAAACTGTTTTTT; CDR3 protein: CASSPGRQGRSEKLFF
V gene: TRBV29-1; J gene: TRBJ2-3; clone size: .; D gene: .; CDR3 DNA: TGCAGCGTTGGATTAGCGGTTAGCACAGATACGCAGTATTTT; CDR3 protein: CSVGLAVSTDTQYF
V gene: TRBV5-1; J gene: TRBJ1-2; clone size: .; D gene: .; CDR3 DNA: TGCGCCAGCAGCTTGGCTGCCAGCCCTAGCGGCTACACCTTC; CDR3 protein: CASSLAASPSGYTF
V gene: TRBV5-5; J gene: TRBJ1-3; clone size: .; D gene: .; CDR3 DNA: TGTGCCAGCAGCTTGAGCGGCTCTGGAAACACCATATATTTT; CDR3 protein: CASSLSGSGNTIYF
V gene: TRBV5-6; J gene: TRBJ2-5; clone size: .; D gene: TRBD1; CDR3 DNA: TGTGCCAGCAGCTCCGGACAGGGGGATGAGACCCAGTACTTC; CDR3 protein: CASSSGQGDETQYF
V gene: TRBV7-2; J gene: TRBJ2-3; clone size: .; D gene: TRBD2; CDR3 DNA: TGTGCCAGCAGTCTTCCCGGGACTAGCGCCCCAGATACGCAGTATTTT; CDR3 protein: CASSLPGTSAPDTQYF
V gene: TRBV28; J gene: TRBJ1-2; clone size: .; D gene: TRBD1; CDR3 DNA: TGTGCCAGCAGTTCGTTAGAGGGACAGGGGGATTCGGGGACCTTC; CDR3 protein: CASSSLEGQGDSGTF
V gene: TRBV28; J gene: TRBJ1-1; clone size: .; D gene: .; CDR3 DNA: TGTGCCAGCAGTTTGGGCGGGGGGAACTCGAACACTGAAGCTTTCTTT; CDR3 protein: CASSLGGGNSNTEAFF
V gene: TRBV2; J gene: TRBJ2-2; clone size: .; D gene: .; CDR3 DNA: TGTGCCATCAAAATCACCGGGGAGCTGTTTTTT; CDR3 protein: CAIKITGELFF
V gene: TRBV5-1; J gene: TRBJ2-1; clone size: .; D gene: TRBD2; CDR3 DNA: TGCGCCAGCAGCTTAAGACTAGCGGGACAGCAGTTCTTC; CDR3 protein: CASSLRLAGQQFF
V gene: TRBV27; J gene: TRBJ2-3; clone size: .; D gene: TRBD1; CDR3 DNA: TGTGCCAGCAGTTCCCCCGGGACAGGGGGCGCGGGGCCGCAGTATTTT; CDR3 protein: CASSSPGTGGAGPQYF
V gene: TRBV5-4; J gene: TRBJ1-2; clone size: .; D gene: .; CDR3 DNA: TGTGCCAGCAGCTTGGAGCGCGAGCAGAGCTATGGCTACACCTTC; CDR3 protein: CASSLEREQSYGYTF
V gene: TRBV4-2; J gene: TRBJ1-5; clone size: .; D gene: .; CDR3 DNA: TGTGCCAGCAGCCAAGGGCTTTACCAGCCCCAGCATTTT; CDR3 protein: CASSQGLYQPQHF
V gene: TRBV18; J gene: TRBJ1-3; clone size: .; D gene: .; CDR3 DNA: TGTGCCAGCTCACCACCGGGACACCGCTCTGGAAACACCATATATTTT; CDR3 protein: CASSPPGHRSGNTIYF
V gene: TRBV28; J gene: TRBJ2-7; clone size: .; D gene: .; CDR3 DNA: TGTGCCAGCAGTACGGGGTCGGCTTCCGAGCAGTACTTC; CDR3 protein: CASSTGSASEQYF
V gene: TRBV12-3/TRBV12-4; J gene: TRBJ2-1; clone size: .; D gene: .; CDR3 DNA: TGTGCCAGCAGTCGGGACATGGGGGAGTTCTTC; CDR3 protein: CASSRDMGEFF
V gene: TRBV19; J gene: TRBJ1-5; clone size: .; D gene: .; CDR3 DNA: TGTGCCAGTACCCTGACCGGGGGGGTCAATCAGCCCCAGCATTTT; CDR3 protein: CASTLTGGVNQPQHF
V gene: TRBV5-6; J gene: TRBJ1-2; clone size: .; D gene: TRBD1; CDR3 DNA: TGTGCCAGCAGCGCTGGGACAGGGGGCGGCTACACCTTC; CDR3 protein: CASSAGTGGGYTF